This entry describes one TCR beta chain. This clonotype is medium-sized (0.01 to 0.1%). Its antigen remains unidentified. No base qualities exist here, and no much larger clone lies one base off it. This record comes from a study of breast tumors, draining lymph nodes, adjacent tissues (dated by TCRdb to the mid-2010s). The study in broad terms: TCR beta repertoires were compared across tumor, adjacent nontumor tissue and axillary lymph nodes obtained from breast cancer patients. The study aimed to assess the relationships and possible T-cell exchange between tumor, surrounding tissue and draining lymph node repertoires in human breast cancer.

Study-wide conclusions, independent of this receptor: Rather than being directly demonstrated, the conclusion that tumor T cells originate in lymph nodes was presented as consistent with a hypothesis. A scenario in which most tumor T cells derive from the lymph node and then expand within tumor tissue was judged to be consistent with the data. Tumor T-cell repertoires showed less diversity than lymph node repertoires and more diversity than nontumor tissue repertoires, and tumor T-cell repertoires showed preferential V and J gene usage. In luminal-like breast cancer, tumor and nontumor tissue repertoires resembled each other significantly more than in basal-like breast cancer.

The sample was run on an Illumina HiSeq 2000. Multiplex PCR amplification was used to generate the TCR beta chain libraries. The amplified TCR beta chain products were analyzed by high-throughput sequencing. TCRdb trimmed the raw reads at Q25, called clones with MiXCR and kept productive beta chains. Identical CDR3 proteins give one entry, which carries the most common genes and DNA. The sample contains about 19,000 distinct CDR3 sequences, approximately 41% of them found a single time. The top ten clones comprise under 25% of the sample. The CDR3 sequence holds 14 residues, the cysteine and phenylalanine included. Only the CDR3 region is kept as DNA, spanning 42 bases read in frame from base 1. For this chain, trimming is 6 bases at the V end and 4 bases at the J end, and the number of junction bases without a gene match is 8. The germline V gene provides CDR1 SGHTS and CDR2 YDEGEE.

Material: breast tumor tissue. This TCR was recovered from a female donor with breast cancer. Some clones in this sample may be carry-over from other donors' samples. Recombination connected TRBV5-8 to TRBJ1-2; TRBD1 agrees with 8 junctional bases. The CDR3 protein is CASIPGQGSYGYTF. Here is the DNA: TGTGCCAGCATCCCAGGACAGGGCAGCTATGGCTACACCTTC.